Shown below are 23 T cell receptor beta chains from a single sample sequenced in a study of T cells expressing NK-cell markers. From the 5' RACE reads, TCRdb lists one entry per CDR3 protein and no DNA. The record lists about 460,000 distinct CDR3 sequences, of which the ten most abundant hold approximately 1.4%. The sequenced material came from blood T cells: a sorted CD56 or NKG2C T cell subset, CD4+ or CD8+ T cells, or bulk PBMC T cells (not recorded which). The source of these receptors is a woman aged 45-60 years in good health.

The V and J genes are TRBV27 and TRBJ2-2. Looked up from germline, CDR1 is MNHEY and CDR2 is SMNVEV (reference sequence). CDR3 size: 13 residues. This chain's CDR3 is CASKVLGAGELFF.

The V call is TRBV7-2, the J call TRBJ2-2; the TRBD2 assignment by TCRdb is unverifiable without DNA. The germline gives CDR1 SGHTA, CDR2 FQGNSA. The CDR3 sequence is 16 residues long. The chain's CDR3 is CASSPGPLLNTGELFF. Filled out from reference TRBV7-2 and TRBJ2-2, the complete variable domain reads GAGVSQSPSNKVTEKGKDVELRCDPISGHTALYWYRQSLGQGLEFLIYFQGNSAPDKSGLPSDRFSAERTGGSVSTLTIQRTQQEDSAVYLCASSPGPLLNTGELFFGEGSRLTVL.

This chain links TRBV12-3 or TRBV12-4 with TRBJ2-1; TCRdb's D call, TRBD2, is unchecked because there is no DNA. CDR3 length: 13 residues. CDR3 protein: CASTPGQRDEQFF.

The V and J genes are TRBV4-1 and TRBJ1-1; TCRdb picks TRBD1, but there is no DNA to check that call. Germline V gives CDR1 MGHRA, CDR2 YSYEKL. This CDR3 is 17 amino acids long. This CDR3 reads CASSSRQGRVMNTEAFF.

The CDR3 sequence is CASSLVGAEGEQFF. The chain joins TRBV5-5 to TRBJ2-1. The germline gives CDR1 SGHKS, CDR2 YYEKEE (reference sequence). The CDR3 runs 14 residues.

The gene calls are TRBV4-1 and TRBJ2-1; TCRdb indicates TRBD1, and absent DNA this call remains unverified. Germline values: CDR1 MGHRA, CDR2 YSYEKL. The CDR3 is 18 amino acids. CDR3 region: CASSQIALAGAAYNEQFF.

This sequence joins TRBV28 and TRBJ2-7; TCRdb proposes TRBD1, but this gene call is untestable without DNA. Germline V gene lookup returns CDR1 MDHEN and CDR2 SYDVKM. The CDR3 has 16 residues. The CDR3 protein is CASSLVGQASSYEQYF.

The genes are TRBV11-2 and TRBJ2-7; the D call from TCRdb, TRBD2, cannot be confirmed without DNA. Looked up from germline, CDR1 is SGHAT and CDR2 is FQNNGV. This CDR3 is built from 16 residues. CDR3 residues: CASSLALWDSSYEQYF.

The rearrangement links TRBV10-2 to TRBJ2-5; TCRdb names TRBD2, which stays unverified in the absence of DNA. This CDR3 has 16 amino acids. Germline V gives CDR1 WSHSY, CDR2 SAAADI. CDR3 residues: CASRPWTSGREETQYF.

CDR3 protein: CASSLGWANNEQFF. The V call is TRBV12-3 or TRBV12-4, the J call TRBJ2-1; TCRdb gives TRBD1 as the D gene, but with no DNA this cannot be confirmed. The CDR3 runs 14 residues.

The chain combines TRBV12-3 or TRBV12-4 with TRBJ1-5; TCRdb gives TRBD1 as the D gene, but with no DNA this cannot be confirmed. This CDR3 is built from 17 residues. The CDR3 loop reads CASSSHSGGTGGQPQHF.

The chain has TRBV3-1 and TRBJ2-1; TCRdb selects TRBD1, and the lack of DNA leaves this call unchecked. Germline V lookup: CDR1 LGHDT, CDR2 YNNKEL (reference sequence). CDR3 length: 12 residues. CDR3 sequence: CASSNSRGEQFF.

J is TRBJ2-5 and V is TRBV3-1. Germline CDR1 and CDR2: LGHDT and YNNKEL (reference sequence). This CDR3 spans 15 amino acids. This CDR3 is CASSQSLVPQETQYF.

CDR3 amino acids: CAISPGASGSMDEQFF. The chain has TRBV10-3 and TRBJ2-1; TCRdb's D call of TRBD2 is untestable without DNA. This CDR3 contains 16 residues. Germline CDR1 and CDR2: ENHRY and SYGVKD.

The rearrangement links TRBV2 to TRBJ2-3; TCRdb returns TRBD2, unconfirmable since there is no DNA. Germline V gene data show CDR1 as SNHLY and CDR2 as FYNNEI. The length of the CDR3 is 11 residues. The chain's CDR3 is CASREGDTQYF. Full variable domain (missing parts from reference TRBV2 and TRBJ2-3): EPEVTQTPSHQVTQMGQEVILRCVPISNHLYFYWYRQILGQKVEFLVSFYNNEISEKSEIFDDQFSVERPDGSNFTLKIRSTKLEDSAMYFCASREGDTQYFGPGTRLTVL.

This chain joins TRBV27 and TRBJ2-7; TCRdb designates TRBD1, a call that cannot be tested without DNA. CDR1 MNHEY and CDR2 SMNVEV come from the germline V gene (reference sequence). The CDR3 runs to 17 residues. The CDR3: CASSLLPGTGKIYEQYF.

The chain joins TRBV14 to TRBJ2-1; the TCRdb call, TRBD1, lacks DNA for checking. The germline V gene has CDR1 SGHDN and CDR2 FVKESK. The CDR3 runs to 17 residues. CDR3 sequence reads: CASSQTGTGISYNEQFF.

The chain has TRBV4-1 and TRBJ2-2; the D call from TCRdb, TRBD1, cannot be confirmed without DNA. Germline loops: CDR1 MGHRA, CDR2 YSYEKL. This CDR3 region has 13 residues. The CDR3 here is CASGERRGGELFF.

CDR3 amino acids: CASSMGRTIIPTGELFF. The chain carries TRBV5-1 and TRBJ2-2. Germline V gives CDR1 SGHRS, CDR2 YFSETQ. The CDR3 runs 17 residues. Complete variable domain (other parts from reference TRBV5-1 and TRBJ2-2): KAGVTQTPRYLIKTRGQQVTLSCSPISGHRSVSWYQQTPGQGLQFLFEYFSETQRNKGNFPGRFSGRQFSNSRSEMNVSTLELGDSALYLCASSMGRTIIPTGELFFGEGSRLTVL.

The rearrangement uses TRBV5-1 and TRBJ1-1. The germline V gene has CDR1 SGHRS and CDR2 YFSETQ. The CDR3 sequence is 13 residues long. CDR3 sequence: CASSRVSDTEAFF.

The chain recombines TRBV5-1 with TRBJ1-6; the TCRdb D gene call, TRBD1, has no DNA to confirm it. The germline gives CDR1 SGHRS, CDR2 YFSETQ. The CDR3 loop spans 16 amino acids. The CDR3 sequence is CASSQEPGQGKSPLHF. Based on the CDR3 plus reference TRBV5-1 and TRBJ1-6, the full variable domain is KAGVTQTPRYLIKTRGQQVTLSCSPISGHRSVSWYQQTPGQGLQFLFEYFSETQRNKGNFPGRFSGRQFSNSRSEMNVSTLELGDSALYLCASSQEPGQGKSPLHFGNGTRLTVT.

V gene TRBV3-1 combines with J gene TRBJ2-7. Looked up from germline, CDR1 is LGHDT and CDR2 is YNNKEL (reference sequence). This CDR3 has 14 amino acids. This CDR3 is CASSQGVSSYEQYF.

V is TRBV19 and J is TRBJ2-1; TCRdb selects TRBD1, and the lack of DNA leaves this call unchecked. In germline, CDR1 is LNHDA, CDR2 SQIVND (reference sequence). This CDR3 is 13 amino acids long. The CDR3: CASSIDTGKEQFF.